These 17 T cell receptor beta chains share one sample of origin, sequenced in a study of monozygotic twins with cystic fibrosis. The data were produced by immunoSEQ multiplex PCR, yet TCRdb's version contains in-frame clones alone and is incomplete. Of roughly 13,000 clones listed, approximately 92% are singletons. Sequenced sample: blood. Every receptor here comes from a boy between 10 and 17 years old with cystic fibrosis.

V gene TRBV5-1 combines with J gene TRBJ2-2; 8 bases fit TRBD2. This CDR3 is built from 14 residues. Germline V gene lookup returns CDR1 SGHRS and CDR2 YFSETQ. V dropped 3 bases and J dropped 5; count of bases not matched to a gene: 3. The CDR3 DNA reads TGCGCCAGCAGCTGGGTAGCGGGGACCGGGGAGCTGTTTTTT. Translation: CASSWVAGTGELFF.

This clone was picked up one time. The CDR3 coding sequence is TGTGCCAGCAGCACGCCAGGGGACCGAACCTACAATGAGCAGTTCTTC. The encoded protein is CASSTPGDRTYNEQFF. The chain couples TRBV5-6 to TRBJ2-1; D is possibly TRBD1 (6 bases). V dropped 4 bases and J dropped 2 bases, with 16 bases sitting between them. The V gene's germline CDR1 is SGHDT and CDR2 YYEEEE. The CDR3 sequence is 16 residues long.

The chain joins TRBV4-2 to TRBJ2-1, with TRBD2 matching over 7 bases. Losses at the gene ends were 1 base for V and 3 bases for J; bases not matched to a gene: 12. CDR1 is LGHNA, CDR2 YNFKEQ, per germline. The CDR3 extends over 18 amino acids. The CDR3 sequence: CASSQVAASGGSYNEQFF. CDR3 DNA: TGTGCCAGCAGCCAAGTAGCGGCTAGCGGAGGAAGCTACAATGAGCAGTTCTTC.

The chain recombines TRBV6-5 with TRBJ1-2; D is unclear. This CDR3 spans 14 amino acids. CDR1 is MNHEY and CDR2 is SVGAGI in the germline V gene. V lost 2 bases to trimming and J lost 3 bases, with 10 bases between them. The CDR3 loop is CASSYTPDHYGYTF. The CDR3 DNA is TGTGCCAGCAGTTACACACCGGACCACTATGGCTACACCTTC.

The chain has TRBV2 and TRBJ1-5, with 8 bases that match TRBD1. Losses at the gene ends were 8 bases for V and 2 bases for J; bases not matched to a gene: 5. CDR1 is SNHLY, CDR2 FYNNEI, per germline. The CDR3 totals 14 residues. The CDR3 DNA reads as TGTGCCAGCCAAGGGGGACAGGGCAATCAGCCCCAGCATTTT. Its translation: CASQGGQGNQPQHF.

The chain links TRBV10-2 to TRBJ2-7, with D possibly TRBD1 on 6 matching bases. The germline V gene has CDR1 WSHSY and CDR2 SAAADI. The V end was cut by 6 bases, the J end by 0 bases, with 24 bases between. This CDR3 comprises 18 residues. DNA of the CDR3: TGCGCCAGCAGCGGTGGGGAATTGACAGGTACCTTCTCCTACGAGCAGTACTTC. Its protein product is CASSGGELTGTFSYEQYF.

V and J are TRBV5-1 and TRBJ2-3; TRBD1 agrees at 10 bases. CDR1 and CDR2 (germline): SGHRS, YFSETQ. CDR3 length: 15 amino acids. Germline trimming cut 6 bases from V and 2 bases from J; bases unmatched to any gene: 6. DNA for the CDR3: TGCGCCAGCACCCGGGACAGGGGTAACACAGATACGCAGTATTTT. Protein product: CASTRDRGNTDTQYF.

This sequence joins TRBV10-3 and TRBJ2-7; the match to TRBD2 covers 7 bases. From germline, CDR1 is ENHRY and CDR2 SYGVKD. There are 13 residues in the CDR3. The J segment lost 6 bases and the V segment lost 10 bases, leaving 12 bases of the junction unmatched. The CDR3 reads CATLGEGGVEQYF. In DNA, the CDR3 is TGTGCCACCCTGGGGGAGGGAGGGGTCGAGCAGTACTTC.

The chain joins TRBV7-2 to TRBJ1-4; D possibly corresponds to TRBD1 (5 bases). The V end lost 1 base, the J end lost 7 bases, and 10 bases lay between the germline ends. The V gene's germline CDR1 is SGHTA and CDR2 FQGNSA. CDR3 length equals 14 residues. CDR3 DNA sequence: TGTGCCAGCAGCTTAGGCAGGGTTGGTGAAAAACTGTTTTTT. Its translation is CASSLGRVGEKLFF.

The sample holds a few counts of this clone. This chain links TRBV27 with TRBJ2-1, with unresolved D. Trimming took 2 bases from V and 9 from J, leaving 5 bases between them. This CDR3 comprises 11 residues. Germline loops: CDR1 MNHEY, CDR2 SMNVEV (reference sequence). The CDR3 nucleotides read TGTGCCAGCAGTTTAGGAGTTGAGCAGTTCTTC. Amino acids: CASSLGVEQFF.

The V and J genes are TRBV9 and TRBJ2-7; TRBD1 matches at 8 bases. V shed 4 bases, J shed 3 bases, and the junction held 9 bases outside the gene matches. This CDR3 contains 15 residues. Germline V gene sequence: CDR1 SGDLS, CDR2 YYNGEE. The CDR3 protein is CASSPNDRGYYEQYF. The CDR3, as DNA: TGTGCCAGCAGCCCTAACGACAGGGGTTACTACGAGCAGTACTTC.

The chain links TRBV30 to TRBJ1-1, with 7 nucleotides matching TRBD1. CDR1 is GTSNPN and CDR2 is SVGIG in the germline V gene (reference sequence). This CDR3 spans 14 amino acids. The CDR3 DNA follows: TGTTCAGGGGGAATAGGACGCGAGAACACTGAAGCTTTCTTT. Residues: CSGGIGRENTEAFF.

On this clone: Its ends do not fully match the called genes, so a read error is possible. This chain links TRBV15 with TRBJ2-7; weak D call: TRBD1 (5 bases). Germline lookup yields CDR1 LNHNV and CDR2 YYDKDF (reference sequence). CDR3 size: 14 residues. The CDR3 DNA reads TGTGCCACCAGAAGAGACAGTGCCGCCTACGAGCAGTACTTC. This gives the protein CATRRDSAAYEQYF.

J is TRBJ2-7 and V is TRBV5-1, with 8 bases aligning to TRBD1. Trimming at V came to 5 bases and at J to 4 bases, leaving 11 bases not matched to a gene. Germline lookup yields CDR1 SGHRS and CDR2 YFSETQ. The CDR3 has 15 residues. Here the CDR3 reads CASRVSWGQEYEQYF. DNA of the CDR3: TGCGCCAGCAGGGTATCGTGGGGACAGGAATACGAGCAGTACTTC.

The chain couples TRBV29-1 to TRBJ2-3; D is unclear. Germline CDR1 is SQVTM and CDR2 is ANQGSEA. The V end lost 7 bases, the J end lost 4 bases, and 18 bases lay between the germline ends. The CDR3 extends over 14 amino acids. This chain's CDR3 is CSAFSWGSADTQYF. Written as DNA, the CDR3 is TGCAGCGCCTTTTCCTGGGGATCGGCAGATACGCAGTATTTT.

V gene TRBV5-5 combines with J gene TRBJ1-2; the match to TRBD1 covers 7 bases. This CDR3 is built from 14 residues. V trimming: 5 bases; J trimming: 2 bases; junction bases outside the gene matches: 6. Germline-derived CDR1 and CDR2 are SGHKS and YYEKEE (reference sequence). CDR3 nucleotide sequence: TGTGCCAGCAGTGCCGGGACAGCCAACTATGGCTACACCTTC. It encodes CASSAGTANYGYTF.

V is TRBV7-9 and J is TRBJ2-1, with TRBD2 matching 14 bases. Germline V gene sequence: CDR1 SEHNR, CDR2 FQNEAQ (reference sequence). J lost 10 bases, V lost 6 bases, and 11 bases had no gene match. The CDR3 loop spans 16 amino acids. The CDR3: CASSSGLAGVSREQFF. CDR3 DNA sequence: TGTGCCAGCAGTTCGGGACTAGCGGGAGTGTCGCGGGAGCAGTTCTTC.